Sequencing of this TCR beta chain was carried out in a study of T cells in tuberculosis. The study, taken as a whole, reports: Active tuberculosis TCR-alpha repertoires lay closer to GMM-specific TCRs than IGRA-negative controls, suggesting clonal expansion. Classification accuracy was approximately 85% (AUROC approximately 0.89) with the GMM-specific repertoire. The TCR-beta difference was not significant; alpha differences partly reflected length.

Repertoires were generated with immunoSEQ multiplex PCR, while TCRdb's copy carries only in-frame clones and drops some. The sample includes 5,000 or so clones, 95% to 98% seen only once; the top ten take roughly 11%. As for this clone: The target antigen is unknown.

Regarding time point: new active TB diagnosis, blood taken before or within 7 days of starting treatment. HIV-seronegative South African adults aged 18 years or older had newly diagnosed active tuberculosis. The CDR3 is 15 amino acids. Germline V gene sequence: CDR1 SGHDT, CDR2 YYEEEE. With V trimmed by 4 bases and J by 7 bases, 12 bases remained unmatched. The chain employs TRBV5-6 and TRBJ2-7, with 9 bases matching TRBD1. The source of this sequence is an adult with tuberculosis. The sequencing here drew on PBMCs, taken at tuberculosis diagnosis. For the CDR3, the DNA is TGTGCCAGCAGCGCCCCGGGACAGGGCGATTATGAGCAGTACTTC. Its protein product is CASSAPGQGDYEQYF.